The rows below give T cell receptor beta chains drawn from one sample of a study of cytotoxic CD8 clonotypes in ibrutinib-treated CLL. Profiled with immunoSEQ multiplex PCR; TCRdb holds only in-frame clones, not every one. The top ten clones hold roughly 3.5% of a sample with approximately 130,000 clones, 80% to 85% of them seen once. Sequencing used PBMCs, obtained after 24 months of ibrutinib treatment. The receptors derive from a human donor with chronic lymphocytic leukemia. The CDR3 runs from the conserved cysteine through the conserved F or W. Fields, in order: J gene, CDR3 length, D gene, clone size, V gene, CDR3 protein, CDR3 DNA. The D gene is left open where the match is weak. Clone sizes are given selectively: once, few, many, or a class where the clone is expanded.

TRBJ1-1,17,NA,NA,TRBV19,CASSRQDAGGLGTEAFF,TGTGCCAGTAGCCGACAGGATGCGGGGGGCTTGGGCACTGAAGCTTTCTTT
TRBJ2-2,13,NA,NA,TRBV6-5,CASIQGLAGELFF,TGTGCCAGCATCCAGGGCCTCGCCGGGGAGCTGTTTTTT
TRBJ2-3,15,NA,NA,TRBV5-1,CASSLDRGSTDTQYF,TGCGCCAGCAGCTTGGATCGGGGTAGCACAGATACGCAGTATTTT
TRBJ1-6,14,TRBD1,NA,TRBV7-2,CASSLTGQNSPLHF,TGTGCCAGCAGCTTGACAGGGCAGAATTCACCCCTCCACTTT
TRBJ2-5,13,NA,NA,TRBV7-2,CASSLRVVETQYF,TGTGCCAGCAGCTTAAGGGTTGTAGAGACCCAGTACTTC
TRBJ2-1,13,NA,few,TRBV10-1,CASSPRLANEQFF,TGCGCCAGCAGTCCTCGGTTAGCTAATGAGCAGTTCTTC
TRBJ1-2,14,TRBD1,NA,TRBV2,CASKGTGINYGYTF,TGTGCCAGCAAAGGGACAGGAATCAACTATGGCTACACCTTC
TRBJ1-1,12,NA,NA,TRBV29-1,CSVGPHGGNTFF,TGCAGCGTTGGTCCGCATGGGGGGAACACTTTCTTT
TRBJ2-3,16,TRBD2,NA,TRBV9,CASSVAGAGPTDTQYF,TGTGCCAGCAGCGTAGCAGGAGCGGGGCCCACAGATACGCAGTATTTT
TRBJ1-2,15,NA,NA,TRBV5-5,CASSTRQAERDGYTF,TGTGCCAGCAGCACCAGACAGGCGGAACGGGATGGCTACACCTTC
TRBJ2-1,14,NA,NA,TRBV7-9,CASSLANRVNEQFF,TGTGCCAGCAGCTTAGCGAACAGGGTTAATGAGCAGTTCTTC
TRBJ2-3,14,NA,NA,TRBV10-3,CAISTTGTRDTQYF,TGTGCCATCAGTACGACCGGGACACGAGATACGCAGTATTTT
TRBJ1-5,15,NA,NA,TRBV2,CASSEALRLNQPQHF,TGTGCCAGCAGTGAAGCGCTTAGATTGAATCAGCCCCAGCATTTT
TRBJ2-6,18,NA,once,TRBV5-4,CASRTTRGSSSGANVLTF,TGTGCCAGCAGAACAACTCGGGGGTCGAGCTCTGGGGCCAACGTCCTGACTTTC
TRBJ1-1,13,NA,NA,TRBV18,CASSRQENTEAFF,TGTGCCAGCTCACGACAGGAGAACACTGAAGCTTTCTTT
TRBJ1-4,15,NA,NA,TRBV23-1,CASSQGGPTNEKLFF,TGCGCCAGCAGTCAGGGTGGACCAACTAATGAAAAACTGTTTTTT
TRBJ1-2,13,TRBD1,NA,TRBV7-2,CASSPRTGSGYTF,TGTGCCAGCAGCCCCCGGACAGGGTCTGGCTACACCTTC
TRBJ2-3,17,TRBD2,NA,TRBV13,CASSSLGLADSTDTQYF,TGTGCCAGCAGCTCCCTAGGACTAGCGGACAGCACAGATACGCAGTATTTT
TRBJ2-2,16,TRBD1,NA,TRBV18,CASSPRGQGTSGELFF,TGTGCCAGCTCACCACGAGGACAGGGGACATCCGGGGAGCTGTTTTTT
TRBJ2-5,16,TRBD2,few,TRBV6-1,CASSVRRDGGGETQYF,TGTGCCAGCAGTGTCCGCCGGGACGGGGGGGGAGAGACCCAGTACTTC
TRBJ2-1,17,NA,NA,TRBV21-1,CASSNLGGGFAYNEQFF,TGTGCCAGCAGCAATTTGGGCGGGGGCTTTGCCTACAATGAGCAGTTCTTC
TRBJ2-1,14,NA,few,TRBV4-3,CASSQDGGRDEQFF,TGCGCCAGCAGCCAAGATGGGGGAAGGGATGAGCAGTTCTTC
TRBJ2-7,14,TRBD1,NA,TRBV6-6,CASIPGQGNYEQYF,TGTGCCAGCATTCCGGGACAGGGTAACTACGAGCAGTACTTC
TRBJ2-7,15,TRBD1,NA,TRBV23-1,CASSRNGTGGYEQYF,TGCGCCAGCAGTCGCAACGGGACAGGGGGTTACGAGCAGTACTTC
TRBJ2-5,16,TRBD2,few,TRBV4-3,CASSQGDGGSQETQYF,TGCGCCAGCAGCCAAGGGGACGGGGGGTCCCAAGAGACCCAGTACTTC
TRBJ2-7,16,NA,NA,TRBV28,CASSSWRGDITYEQYF,TGTGCCAGCAGTAGCTGGCGTGGGGACATCACCTACGAGCAGTACTTC
TRBJ2-1,14,TRBD2,NA,TRBV10-1,CASSTGAGYNEQFF,TGCGCCAGCAGTACAGGAGCGGGGTACAATGAGCAGTTCTTC
TRBJ2-1,11,NA,NA,TRBV6-5,CASRRYNEQFF,TGTGCCAGCAGGCGATACAATGAGCAGTTCTTC
TRBJ2-1,15,NA,NA,TRBV5-1,CASSLEVSSYNEQFF,TGCGCCAGCAGCTTGGAAGTTAGCTCCTACAATGAGCAGTTCTTC
TRBJ2-1,18,TRBD2,NA,TRBV27,CASSLSGGASWSGDEQFF,TGTGCCAGCAGTCTAAGCGGGGGGGCTTCTTGGTCGGGCGATGAGCAGTTCTTC
TRBJ1-1,15,TRBD1,NA,TRBV5-6,CASSTMDRDNGEAFF,TGTGCCAGCAGCACGATGGACAGGGATAATGGTGAAGCTTTCTTT
TRBJ2-7,11,NA,NA,TRBV20-1,CSARVGTEQYF,TGCAGTGCTAGAGTAGGGACCGAGCAGTACTTC
TRBJ1-1,14,NA,NA,TRBV19,CASRTGAVQTEAFF,TGTGCCAGTAGGACCGGGGCTGTTCAAACTGAAGCTTTCTTT
TRBJ1-1,13,NA,NA,TRBV30,CAWSPDRDTEAFF,TGTGCCTGGAGTCCGGACCGGGACACTGAAGCTTTCTTT
TRBJ1-2,16,NA,NA,TRBV6-5,CASSYSPYSAGYGYTF,TGTGCCAGCAGTTACTCGCCATACTCGGCCGGCTATGGCTACACCTTC
TRBJ2-5,15,NA,NA,TRBV4-1,CASSQEQGRVQTQYF,TGCGCCAGCAGTCAAGAGCAGGGAAGGGTGCAGACCCAGTACTTC
TRBJ2-2,16,TRBD2,NA,TRBV11-3,CASSLYLAGGTGELFF,TGTGCCAGCAGCTTATATCTAGCGGGGGGCACCGGGGAGCTGTTTTTT
TRBJ2-1,16,NA,NA,TRBV4-1,CASSQDQGGVYNEQFF,TGCGCCAGCAGCCAAGATCAGGGGGGGGTTTACAATGAGCAGTTCTTC
TRBJ1-2,14,NA,NA,TRBV4-3,CASSQERGFYGYTF,TGCGCCAGCAGCCAAGAAAGGGGTTTCTATGGCTACACCTTC
TRBJ2-7,15,NA,few,TRBV9,CASSPSWGSGYEQYF,TGTGCCAGCAGCCCTAGTTGGGGAAGCGGTTACGAGCAGTACTTC
TRBJ2-7,13,NA,NA,TRBV19,CASIPGSPYEQYF,TGTGCCAGTATCCCAGGGAGTCCCTACGAGCAGTACTTC
TRBJ1-5,16,NA,NA,TRBV4-1,CASSQGGLVGHQPQHF,TGCGCCAGCAGCCAAGGCGGCCTTGTGGGTCATCAGCCCCAGCATTTT
TRBJ1-2,15,NA,NA,TRBV5-6,CASSQKPRGREGYTF,TGTGCCAGCAGCCAAAAACCACGGGGGAGGGAAGGCTACACCTTC
TRBJ1-2,11,NA,few,TRBV20-1,CSAAGRPTYTF,TGCAGTGCTGCGGGACGGCCAACTTACACCTTC
TRBJ2-1,15,TRBD2,NA,TRBV14,CASSQDLAGEHEQFF,TGTGCCAGCAGCCAAGATTTAGCGGGGGAACATGAGCAGTTCTTC
TRBJ2-5,15,TRBD2,NA,TRBV7-9,CASSRGTSGEETQYF,TGTGCCAGCAGTAGAGGGACTAGCGGGGAAGAGACCCAGTACTTC
TRBJ1-1,15,NA,NA,TRBV7-9,CASSLARGRNTEAFF,TGTGCCAGCAGCTTAGCTCGTGGACGGAACACTGAAGCTTTCTTT
TRBJ2-7,14,TRBD1,NA,TRBV6-1,CASSPRQGPYEQYF,TGTGCCAGCAGTCCGCGACAGGGCCCCTACGAGCAGTACTTC
TRBJ2-3,14,NA,NA,TRBV5-6,CASSFPPLGDTQYF,TGTGCCAGCAGCTTCCCCCCTCTGGGAGATACGCAGTATTTT
TRBJ2-7,13,TRBD2,once,TRBV30,CAWASGTPYEQYF,TGTGCCTGGGCTAGCGGGACCCCCTACGAGCAGTACTTC
TRBJ2-3,14,NA,NA,TRBV7-2,CASSFGGPVDTQYF,TGTGCCAGCAGCTTCGGGGGGCCGGTAGATACGCAGTATTTT
TRBJ2-7,13,NA,NA,TRBV5-1,CASSLGAVDEQYF,TGCGCCAGCAGCTTGGGGGCAGTGGACGAGCAGTACTTC
TRBJ1-2,12,TRBD1,NA,TRBV30,CAWSTGGPGDTF,TGTGCCTGGAGTACAGGGGGCCCCGGTGACACCTTC
TRBJ2-1,14,TRBD2,NA,TRBV5-4,CASSWGLGSDEQFF,TGTGCCAGCAGCTGGGGACTAGGCAGCGATGAGCAGTTCTTC
TRBJ2-3,15,TRBD1,NA,TRBV4-3,CASSPRQGLTDTQYF,TGCGCCAGCAGCCCACGACAGGGCCTCACAGATACGCAGTATTTT
TRBJ1-2,8,NA,few,TRBV20-1,CSAPRGTF,TGCAGTGCCCCCCGGGGCACCTTC
TRBJ2-7,15,TRBD1,NA,TRBV28,CASSAFGTGAIEQYF,TGTGCCAGCAGTGCCTTCGGGACAGGGGCGATCGAGCAGTACTTC
TRBJ2-5,13,NA,once,TRBV27,CASSLRVRETQYF,TGTGCCAGCAGTTTACGGGTCCGGGAGACCCAGTACTTC